The T cell receptor beta chain under discussion was sequenced for a study of blood T cell repertoires in COVID-19. On the study more broadly: Specimens from acute and convalescent COVID-19 originated in the United States, Italy and Spain. The cDNA or gDNA used as material had been derived from T cells, B-cell-depleted T cells, or PBMCs.

The table lists this clone with a few counts. The germline V gene encodes CDR1 SNHLY and CDR2 FYNNEI. CDR3 length: 17 amino acids. After removal of 8 bases from V and 0 bases from J, the junction contained 8 bases not matched to a gene. The table came from immunoSEQ multiplex PCR; TCRdb's copy has only in-frame clones and leaves some out. The sample yields fewer than 250,000 clones, more than 70% seen once. Sequencing used peripheral blood. The chain couples TRBV2 to TRBJ2-6; the match to TRBD1 covers 9 bases. The clonotype comes from a woman aged 40 to 50 who had recovered from COVID-19. The CDR3 DNA follows: TGTGCCAGCGCCGGGACAGGGTATTTCTCTGGGGCCAACGTCCTGACTTTC. Encoded protein: CASAGTGYFSGANVLTF. Filled out from reference TRBV2 and TRBJ2-6, the complete variable domain reads EPEVTQTPSHQVTQMGQEVILRCVPISNHLYFYWYRQILGQKVEFLVSFYNNEISEKSEIFDDQFSVERPDGSNFTLKIRSTKLEDSAMYFCASAGTGYFSGANVLTFGAGSRLTVL.